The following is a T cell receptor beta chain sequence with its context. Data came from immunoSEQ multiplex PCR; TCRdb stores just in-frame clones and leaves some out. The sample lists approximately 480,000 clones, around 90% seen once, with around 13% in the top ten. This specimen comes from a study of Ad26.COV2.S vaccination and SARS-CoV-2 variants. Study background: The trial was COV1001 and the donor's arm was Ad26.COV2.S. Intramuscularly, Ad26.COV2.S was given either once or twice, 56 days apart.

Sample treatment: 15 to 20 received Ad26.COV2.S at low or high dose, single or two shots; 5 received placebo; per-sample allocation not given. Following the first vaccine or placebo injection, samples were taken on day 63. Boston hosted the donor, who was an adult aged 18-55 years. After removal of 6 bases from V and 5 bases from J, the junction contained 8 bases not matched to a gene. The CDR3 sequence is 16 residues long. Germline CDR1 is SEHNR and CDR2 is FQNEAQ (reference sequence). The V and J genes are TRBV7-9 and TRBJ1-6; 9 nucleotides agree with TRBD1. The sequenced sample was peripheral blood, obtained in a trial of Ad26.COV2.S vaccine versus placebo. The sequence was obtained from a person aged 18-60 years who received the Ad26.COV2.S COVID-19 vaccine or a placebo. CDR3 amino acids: CASRTGGRWDNSPLHF. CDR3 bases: TGTGCCAGCAGAACAGGGGGCCGCTGGGATAATTCACCCCTCCACTTT.